These 7 T cell receptor beta chains originate from one sample sequenced in a study of shared clonotypes between healthy human individuals. Profiling relied on immunoSEQ multiplex PCR, and the TCRdb table lists in-frame clones only, not all of them. The sample contains hundreds of thousands of clones, 73% of which appear only once. The sample comprised memory CD4+ T cells sorted from blood. Regarding subset: CD45RA-negative fraction. These receptors came from a woman aged 25 to 39 in good health.

This clone showed up just once. This rearrangement joins TRBV30 to TRBJ2-3, with TRBD2 identical over 10 bases. The CDR3 consists of 14 residues. The V segment lost 0 bases and the J segment 5 bases; nucleotides outside the gene matches: 2. Germline-derived CDR1 and CDR2 are GTSNPN and SVGIG (reference sequence). The CDR3 DNA is TGTGCCTGGAGTGTCACTAGCGGGATAGATACGCAGTATTTT. It translates to CAWSVTSGIDTQYF.

The gene calls are TRBV19 and TRBJ2-6, with D possibly being TRBD1 (6 bases). Germline-derived CDR1 and CDR2 are LNHDA and SQIVND (reference sequence). The ends were cut back, 7 bases at V and 2 bases at J, with 15 bases in the middle. The CDR3 has 16 residues. The chain's CDR3 is CASNYREPPGANVLTF. Written as DNA, the CDR3 is TGTGCCAGTAATTACAGGGAGCCGCCTGGGGCCAACGTCCTGACTTTC.

The chain joins TRBV18 to TRBJ2-5; TRBD2 is a possible D gene (7 bases). This CDR3 contains 16 residues. Looked up from germline, CDR1 is KGHSH and CDR2 is LQKENI. Between the trimmed V and J ends, which lost 0 bases and 3 bases, there was a span of 14 bases. CDR3 DNA: TGTGCCAGCTCACCACCGGTTGCGGGGGCGAAAGAGACCCAGTACTTC. Translation gives CASSPPVAGAKETQYF. Complete variable domain (other parts from reference TRBV18 and TRBJ2-5): NAGVMQNPRHLVRRRGQEARLRCSPMKGHSHVYWYRQLPEEGLKFMVYLQKENIIDESGMPKERFSAEFPKEGPSILRIQQVVRGDSAAYFCASSPPVAGAKETQYFGPGTRLLVL.

The CDR3 loop is CASSELGVTEAFF. The DNA for the CDR3 is TGCGCCAGCAGTGAGTTGGGGGTAACTGAAGCTTTCTTT. The gene calls are TRBV10-2 and TRBJ1-1, with a possible D match to TRBD1 (5 bases). Germline V gene data show CDR1 as WSHSY and CDR2 as SAAADI. This CDR3 has 13 amino acids. Deletions cut 1 base from V and 5 bases from J, with 8 bases between.

V is TRBV4-1 and J is TRBJ1-3, with TRBD1 identical over 9 bases. The trim removed 2 bases at V and 5 bases at J, leaving 10 bases unmatched. CDR1 and CDR2 (germline): MGHRA, YSYEKL. This CDR3 spans 17 amino acids. The CDR3 region is CASSQKPRDRDRNTIYF. For the CDR3, the DNA is TGCGCCAGCAGCCAAAAGCCCCGGGACAGGGATCGAAACACCATATATTTT.

This clone occurred a few times. This chain links TRBV6-6 with TRBJ1-1, with D perhaps TRBD1 (6 bases). V dropped 6 bases and J dropped 0 bases, with 14 bases sitting between them. Germline CDR1 and CDR2: MNHNY and SVGAGI (reference sequence). This CDR3 comprises 15 residues. The CDR3 reads CASRRTERLNTEAFF. For the CDR3, the DNA is TGTGCCAGCAGAAGGACAGAGCGATTGAACACTGAAGCTTTCTTT.

The chain couples TRBV18 to TRBJ1-1; maybe TRBD1 (6 bases). The germline V gene encodes CDR1 KGHSH and CDR2 LQKENI. The CDR3 loop spans 14 amino acids. Trimming removed 7 bases at V and 5 bases at J, with 17 bases between. The CDR3 sequence is CASLSGTRGTEAFF. CDR3 nucleotide sequence: TGTGCCAGCTTGTCCGGGACACGGGGTACTGAAGCTTTCTTT.